What follows describes a single T cell receptor (beta chain). Its target is not known. There are 13 residues in the CDR3. V was pared by 6 bases and J by 12 bases, with 8 bases of the junction left unmatched. Germline loops: CDR1 MNHEY, CDR2 SVGAGI. Sequencing used immunoSEQ multiplex PCR; TCRdb keeps in-frame clones, though not all of them. The sample has around 25,000 clones; roughly four fifths are singletons. After expansion with viral peptide pools in the ViraFEST assay, antigen-specific CD4+ T cells were sequenced. Having been cultured for 10 days, the cells underwent CD4+ T cell isolation. Each participant was given two doses of one vaccine (BNT162b2 or mRNA-1273). Each vaccine recipient was nucleocapsid antibody negative and had no prior SARS-CoV-2 infection. PBMC cultures contained over 1.5 million cells per well, 7.5 to 10 IU/ml IL-2 and 10 ug/ml peptides. The sample belongs to a study of vaccination effects on CD4 cells after COVID-19.

Study-wide results and caveats: The study enrolled few convalescent patients and sampled no early post-infection timepoints.

The chain recombines TRBV6-5 with TRBJ1-2; 12 bases are shared with TRBD1. The sample here was CD4+ T cells from PBMCs cultured with SARS-CoV-2 spike peptides, taken after COVID-19 vaccination. The sequence was obtained from a human donor who received a COVID-19 vaccine. Some clones in this sample may be carry-over from other donors' samples. CDR3: CASSNPGQGAHTF. The CDR3 DNA reads as TGTGCCAGCAGCAACCCGGGACAGGGGGCGCACACCTTC.